These 27 T cell receptor beta chains were all obtained from the same sample, sequenced in a study of regulatory T cells in long-lasting Graves disease. Time point specified: persistent/refractory GD, antithyroid drugs over 5 years with positive TRAb. PBMC-extracted RNA yielded the TCR library. Combining iRepertoire HTBI primers with Arm-PCR of CDR3 regions, the authors built TCR beta libraries. TCRdb passed the multiplex PCR reads through MiXCR, listing each CDR3 protein once. The data contain hundreds of thousands of distinct CDR3 sequences, about 20% of them singletons. Sample: peripheral blood mononuclear cells (PBMCs), taken when the disease was refractory, from a patient treated with antithyroid drugs. The receptor source for this set is a female donor with Graves disease.

Ten or more counts support this clonotype. The V gene is TRBV12-3 or TRBV12-4, the J gene TRBJ1-1; D uncertain. This CDR3 region has 12 residues. V was cut by 4 bases and J by 0 bases, with 3 bases left in between. CDR3 residues: CASSYMNTEAFF. CDR3 nucleotide sequence: TGTGCCAGCAGTTACATGAACACTGAAGCTTTCTTT.

This clonotype was observed a few times. The J gene is TRBJ2-5, the V gene TRBV20-1; D call uncertain. The CDR3 runs to 10 residues. From germline, CDR1 is DFQATT and CDR2 SNEGSKA (reference sequence). Trimming pared 4 bases from V and 7 bases from J, leaving 7 bases between. CDR3 sequence: CSATSGTQYF. The CDR3, as DNA: TGCAGTGCTACGTCAGGGACCCAGTACTTC.

This clonotype came up many times. CDR3 DNA: TGTGCCAGTAGTATTCCGCGACGCGGGGCGACCCAGTACTTC. Protein sequence: CASSIPRRGATQYF. V is TRBV19 and J is TRBJ2-5; maybe TRBD2 (6 bases). Germline V CDR1 and CDR2: LNHDA, SQIVND (reference sequence). This CDR3 has 14 amino acids. V shed 3 bases and J shed 7 bases, with 15 bases lying between them.

This clonotype was seen repeatedly, ten times or more. V is TRBV10-3 and J is TRBJ1-4; TRBD1 matches at 9 bases. The CDR3 length is 15 residues. The junction had 9 bases not matched to a gene; V was cut back by 6 bases and J by 7 bases. Germline-derived CDR1 and CDR2 are ENHRY and SYGVKD. The CDR3 DNA follows: TGTGCCATCAGGGCCGGGGGACAGGGTTCTGAAAAACTGTTTTTT. As protein: CAIRAGGQGSEKLFF.

The rearrangement uses TRBV10-1 and TRBJ2-7; D is undetermined. The germline V gene has CDR1 WNHNN and CDR2 SYGVQD (reference sequence). V dropped 0 bases and J dropped 6 bases, with 6 bases sitting between them. The CDR3 is 12 residues long. CDR3 region: CASSESWSEQYF. The CDR3 coding sequence is TGCGCCAGCAGTGAGTCGTGGAGCGAGCAGTACTTC.

This clonotype was counted between two and nine times. The rearrangement links TRBV20-1 to TRBJ1-6; TRBD1 aligns across 8 bases. The germline CDR1 and CDR2 sequences are DFQATT and SNEGSKA (reference sequence). This CDR3 is 12 amino acids long. CDR3 amino acids: CREDREDSPLHF. The CDR3 DNA sequence: TGCAGGGAGGACAGGGAGGATTCACCCCTCCACTTT.

This clonotype came up many times. V gene TRBV3-1 combines with J gene TRBJ2-2, with unresolved D. This CDR3 has 14 residues. Trimming removed 4 bases at V and 4 bases at J, with 10 bases between. Germline V gene data show CDR1 as LGHDT and CDR2 as YNNKEL (reference sequence). In nucleotides, the CDR3 is TGTGCCAGCAGCCCTGTTTACTCCACCGGGGAGCTGTTTTTT. Protein: CASSPVYSTGELFF.

This clonotype was seen more than once but under ten times. One junction end does not reproduce the germline sequence, and a read error may be involved. The CDR3 here is CASSFEFFAGGLNYEQHF. The CDR3, as DNA: TGTGCCAGCAGTTTTGAGTTTTTTGCGGGAGGACTTAACTACGAGCAGCACTTC. The chain links TRBV28 to TRBJ2-5; 8 positions agree with TRBD2. This CDR3 has 18 amino acids. Germline V lookup: CDR1 MDHEN, CDR2 SYDVKM.

The chain uses TRBV20-1 and TRBJ1-1; tentatively, D is TRBD1 (5 bases). The CDR3 has 14 residues. Trimming removed 1 base at V and 1 base at J, with 10 bases between. Germline values: CDR1 DFQATT, CDR2 SNEGSKA (reference sequence). The CDR3 reads CSARAPGRNTEAFF. CDR3 sequence (DNA): TGCAGTGCTAGAGCGCCAGGGAGGAACACTGAAGCTTTCTTT.

On this clonotype: At one end the junction does not follow the germline gene, possibly because of a read error. This chain links TRBV19 with TRBJ1-2; D is unclear. The CDR3 is 12 amino acids. The V gene's germline CDR1 is LNHDA and CDR2 SQIVND (reference sequence). CDR3 bases: TGTGCCGGTAGTATACTGGGCGGCGGCTACACCTTC. Amino acids: CAGSILGGGYTF.

This clonotype was found many times. The gene calls are TRBV20-1 and TRBJ2-5; maybe TRBD2 (6 bases). Germline CDR1 is DFQATT and CDR2 is SNEGSKA (reference sequence). The CDR3 has 15 amino acids. Trimming stripped 4 bases from V and 3 bases from J, with 18 bases between. CDR3 in DNA: TGCAGTGCTACCCGGAGTAGCGGTTTAGAAGAGACCCAGTACTTC. Its protein is CSATRSSGLEETQYF.

Here the CDR3 reads CASSSTGSIKETQYF. In DNA form, the CDR3 reads TGCGCCAGCAGCTCGACAGGGAGTATCAAAGAGACCCAGTACTTC. The V call is TRBV5-1, the J call TRBJ2-5; 7 nucleotides match TRBD1. This CDR3 has 15 residues. Trimming took 3 bases from V and 3 from J; bases not matched to a gene: 8. The germline CDR1 and CDR2 sequences are SGHRS and YFSETQ.

This clonotype came up a few times. The chain has TRBV18 and TRBJ1-1, with TRBD1 matching over 8 bases. The germline V gene has CDR1 KGHSH and CDR2 LQKENI. The CDR3 spans 15 residues. V lost 5 bases and J lost 5; bases outside the gene matches: 10. CDR3 DNA sequence: TGTGCCAGCTCAGAAAAAGGACAGGGATATACTGAAGCTTTCTTT. Protein: CASSEKGQGYTEAFF.

The gene calls are TRBV20-1 and TRBJ2-5; D not certain. Germline V gene lookup returns CDR1 DFQATT and CDR2 SNEGSKA (reference sequence). The CDR3 consists of 15 residues. Trimming cost V 4 bases and J 7 bases, with 22 bases left between them. CDR3 coding DNA: TGCAGTGCTACCAAAGCCCCGGGCCAACCTTGGACCCAGTACTTC. This gives the protein CSATKAPGQPWTQYF.

The chain uses TRBV7-2 and TRBJ2-6; D not resolved. The CDR3 has 15 amino acids. Germline values: CDR1 SGHTA, CDR2 FQGNSA. Trimming removed 4 bases at V and 4 bases at J, with 11 bases between. The CDR3 DNA sequence: TGTGCCAGCAGCTCTCGGACGGAAGGGGCCAACGTCCTGACTTTC. It specifies CASSSRTEGANVLTF.

To note about this clonotype: Germline and junction disagree at one end, which may indicate a read error. V and J are TRBV6-1 and TRBJ1-1; no definite D call. Germline V lookup: CDR1 MNHNS, CDR2 SASEGT. The CDR3 runs to 11 residues. Here the CDR3 reads CASMGSTEALF. CDR3 bases: TGTGCCAGCATGGGGAGCACTGAAGCTCTCTTT.

The CDR3 nucleotides read TGTGCCAGCTCGAGCGGGAGGGATACCTACAATGAGCAGTTCTTC. Encoded protein: CASSSGRDTYNEQFF. The chain combines TRBV12-3 or TRBV12-4 with TRBJ2-1, with TRBD2 matching over 10 bases. Trimming took 8 bases from V and 2 from J; bases not matched to a gene: 6. There are 15 residues in the CDR3.

In this sample, this clonotype turned up many times. The gene calls are TRBV11-2 and TRBJ2-7, with a tentative D call TRBD2 (5 bases). The CDR3 is 16 amino acids. Deletions cut 1 base from V and 6 bases from J, with 19 bases between. The germline V gene has CDR1 SGHAT and CDR2 FQNNGV. The DNA for the CDR3 is TGTGCCAGCAGCTTAGGGGGAGATGGGATAGGCGCCGAGCAGTACTTC. Protein sequence: CASSLGGDGIGAEQYF.

The rearrangement joins TRBV20-1 to TRBJ2-3, with D possibly being TRBD1 or TRBD2 (6 bases each). V was cut by 0 bases and J by 1 base, with 17 bases left in between. CDR1 is DFQATT, CDR2 SNEGSKA, per germline (reference sequence). This CDR3 is built from 17 residues. This CDR3 reads CSARDPTGGGRTDTQYF. The DNA for the CDR3 is TGCAGTGCTAGAGATCCGACAGGAGGGGGACGCACAGATACGCAGTATTTT.

The CDR3 region is CASSFPRDRPYEQYF. In DNA, the CDR3 is TGTGCCAGCAGTTTCCCCCGGGACAGGCCATACGAGCAGTACTTC. The chain links TRBV12-3 or TRBV12-4 to TRBJ2-7; 8 bases map to TRBD1. CDR3 size: 15 residues. V dropped 3 bases and J dropped 4; count of bases not matched to a gene: 8.

Many counts were recorded for this clonotype. The V and J genes are TRBV18 and TRBJ2-5; D is unclear. The CDR3 covers 12 residues. CDR1 and CDR2 (germline): KGHSH, LQKENI. Trimming removed 3 bases from V and 6 bases from J, with 8 bases in between. The DNA for the CDR3 is TGTGCCAGCTCACCGGAGAAGCAGACCCAGTACTTC. It translates to CASSPEKQTQYF.

This clonotype was seen at least ten times. V usage is TRBV2 and J usage is TRBJ2-7, with D perhaps matching TRBD2 (6 bases). The CDR3 contains 14 residues. The V gene's germline CDR1 is SNHLY and CDR2 FYNNEI. The V end lost 6 bases, the J end lost 6 bases, and 18 bases lay between the germline ends. CDR3 protein: CASRRLVSVSEQYF. CDR3 nucleotides: TGTGCCAGCAGAAGACTAGTGTCAGTCTCCGAGCAGTACTTC. Looking up the rest from reference TRBV2 and TRBJ2-7 gives the full variable domain: EPEVTQTPSHQVTQMGQEVILRCVPISNHLYFYWYRQILGQKVEFLVSFYNNEISEKSEIFDDQFSVERPDGSNFTLKIRSTKLEDSAMYFCASRRLVSVSEQYFGPGTRLTVT.

J is TRBJ1-1 and V is TRBV28, with 8 positions matching TRBD1. CDR3 length: 14 residues. Germline V gene data show CDR1 as MDHEN and CDR2 as SYDVKM. Unmatched junction bases numbered 9, after V lost 6 bases and J lost 6 bases. In DNA, the CDR3 is TGTGCCAGCAGCCTACAGGGGGGGGCCCCTGAAGCTTTCTTT. Encoded protein: CASSLQGGAPEAFF.

This clonotype was observed a handful of times. The chain has TRBV24-1 and TRBJ1-1, with 11 bases that match TRBD1. CDR3 length: 18 residues. V lost 2 bases to trimming and J lost 7 bases; unmatched junction nucleotides: 14. Per germline, CDR1 KGHDR and CDR2 SFDVKD. CDR3 sequence: CATSDSTDRTGGRSEAFF. DNA for the CDR3: TGTGCCACCAGTGATTCCACTGACCGGACAGGGGGCCGGAGTGAAGCTTTCTTT.

This clonotype was counted many times. The chain is built from TRBV6-1 and TRBJ1-1; 8 positions match TRBD1. The CDR3 extends over 14 amino acids. The V and J ends lost 7 bases and 0 bases, in that order; junction bases with no gene match: 4. Germline V gives CDR1 MNHNS, CDR2 SASEGT. The CDR3 DNA reads TGTGCCAGCAACCCAGGGGGCATGAACACTGAAGCTTTCTTT. Residues: CASNPGGMNTEAFF.

This clonotype was seen ten or more times. The chain is built from TRBV2 and TRBJ2-7, with a tentative D call TRBD1 (6 bases). Germline CDR1 and CDR2: SNHLY and FYNNEI. This CDR3 is 14 amino acids long. The ends were cut back, 9 bases at V and 7 bases at J, with 22 bases in the middle. In DNA, the CDR3 is TGTGCCAGGAGAGGGGAGACAGGCCCGGGTGAGCAGTACTTC. Translation: CARRGETGPGEQYF.

This clonotype was seen at least ten times. J is TRBJ1-1 and V is TRBV27; no definite D call. V was shortened by 0 bases and J by 1 base, with 15 bases between the two germline ends. Germline V gene lookup returns CDR1 MNHEY and CDR2 SMNVEV (reference sequence). This CDR3 contains 17 residues. The CDR3 here is CASSLSFSETGNTEAFF. The CDR3 bases are TGTGCCAGCAGTTTATCGTTCTCTGAGACGGGGAACACTGAAGCTTTCTTT.